This T cell receptor (beta chain) was retrieved from a study of T cell responses to AZD1222 COVID-19 vaccine. Germline lookup yields CDR1 LGHDT and CDR2 YNNKEL (reference sequence). With 7 bases removed from V and 3 bases from J, the gap between germline ends came to 30 bases. The CDR3 runs 19 residues. Generated by immunoSEQ multiplex PCR, the TCRdb table keeps only in-frame clones and is missing some. This sample has tens of thousands of clones, with 70% to 90% found just once. Sample: peripheral blood, taken on day 0 of AZD1222 vaccination. The receptor comes from an adult in good health. The chain links TRBV3-1 (or the pseudogene TRBV3-2) to TRBJ1-1, with D unresolved. Here the CDR3 DNA reads TGTGCCAGCACCACGTTGGGCAAGGGTACGATAACAAGTGACACTGAAGCTTTCTTT. Its translation: CASTTLGKGTITSDTEAFF.